The following is a TCR beta chain sequence with its context. The data originate from a study of control samples from healthy donors and cancer patients. Sequencing used immunoSEQ multiplex PCR; TCRdb keeps in-frame clones, though not all of them. The data hold some 130,000 clones, with roughly 92% observed a single time. Per germline, CDR1 KGHSH and CDR2 LQKENI. This CDR3 spans 13 amino acids. Trimming pared 3 bases from V and 3 bases from J, leaving 6 bases between. The sample consisted of blood. The gene calls are TRBV18 and TRBJ1-5; D unclear. The sequence was obtained from a man between 18 and 35 years old in good health. DNA for the CDR3: TGTGCCAGCTCACCTTCGGACAATCAGCCCCAGCATTTT. It is translated as CASSPSDNQPQHF.